The T cell receptor (beta chain) described here comes from a study of cytomegalovirus exposure and HLA in healthy donors. Study results and limitations: Analysis performed later found roughly 17,000 TCR beta sequences associated with HLA alleles at 0.05 false discovery rate. The study put some 160 TCR beta chains on its list as cytomegalovirus-associated.

This PCR relied on a set of 60 Vbeta primers and 13 Jbeta primers. Assay used: immunoSEQ multiplex PCR; TCRdb lists only in-frame clones, some missing. The table includes around 100,000 clones, 70% to 75% detected once. Germline assignment: CDR1 SQVTM and CDR2 ANQGSEA. Between the trimmed V and J ends, which lost 7 bases and 7 bases, there was a span of 13 bases. The CDR3 runs to 12 residues. For this clone: What it recognizes is unknown.

The sample consisted of PBMCs. The TCR comes from a woman aged 18-29 years in good health and CMV-seropositive. V usage is TRBV29-1 and J usage is TRBJ2-2; D is perhaps TRBD2 (5 bases). The CDR3 sequence is CSAQDFFGELFF. The CDR3, as DNA: TGCAGCGCTCAGGACTTCTTCGGGGAGCTGTTTTTT.